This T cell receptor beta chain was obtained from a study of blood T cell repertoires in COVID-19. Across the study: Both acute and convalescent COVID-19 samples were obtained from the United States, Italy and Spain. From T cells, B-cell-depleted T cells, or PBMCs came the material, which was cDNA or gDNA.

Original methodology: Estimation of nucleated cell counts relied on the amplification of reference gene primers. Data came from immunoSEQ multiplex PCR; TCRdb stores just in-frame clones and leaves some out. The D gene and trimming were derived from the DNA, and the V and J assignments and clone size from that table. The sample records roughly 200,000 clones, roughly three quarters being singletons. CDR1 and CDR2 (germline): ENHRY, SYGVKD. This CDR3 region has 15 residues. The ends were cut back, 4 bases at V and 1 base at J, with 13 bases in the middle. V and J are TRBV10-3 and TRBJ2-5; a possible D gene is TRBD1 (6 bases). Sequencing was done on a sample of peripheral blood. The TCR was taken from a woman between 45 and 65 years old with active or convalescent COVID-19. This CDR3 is CAISGKDSTQETQYF. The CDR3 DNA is TGTGCCATCAGTGGTAAGGACAGTACCCAAGAGACCCAGTACTTC.